The T cell receptor beta chain under discussion was sequenced for a study of blood T cell repertoires in COVID-19 (TCRdb year 2020). In the study overall: Collaborator samples came from the United States, Italy and Spain and covered acute and convalescent phases of COVID-19. The prospective study material was composed of cDNA or gDNA derived from T cells, B-cell-depleted T cells, or PBMCs. Deeply sampled blood TCRbeta repertoires from subjects exposed to, actively infected with, or recovered from COVID-19 were included in the dataset. The repertoires were released in a freely available public database intended as a resource for research on the immune response to SARS-CoV-2. Samples were obtained from the ongoing ImmuneRACE study (first 160 participants) and from 1,254 subjects provided by 6 global collaborators. Nearly every sample came with metadata listing a de-identified subject ID, COVID-19 status, age in years and sex. HLA class I and class II types, where available, came from metadata supplied by the sample provider rather than from assay-based typing. Broad study findings and their caveats: The amount of clinical and demographic metadata varied by source and participant and was provided uncurated.

A word on this clone: Its antigen is unknown. The sample holds no much larger clone one base away, and base qualities are not on file.

TCRbeta CDR3 regions were amplified from genomic DNA using the immunoSEQ Assay, a bias-controlled multiplex PCR. Turning to the authors' computational methods: The number of nucleated cells in each sample was estimated by amplification of reference gene primers within the assay. Sequence reads were collapsed and filtered to measure the absolute abundance of every unique TCRbeta CDR3 rearrangement. Productive Simpson clonality was computed per sample as the square root of Simpson's diversity index over productive rearrangements. In TCRdb, the immuneACCESS table is reduced to in-frame sequences with V and J assigned. These tables do not hold every clone; where another copy was compared, an unresolved V gene accounts for under half, and the others remain unexplained. Clonal size and the V and J genes are those of that table, whereas D and trimming came from the DNA. The sample table records roughly 340,000 clones; under 95% of these occur just once. 2.5% to 4% of the sample is taken by the ten largest.

The germline V gene yields MGHDK for CDR1 and SYGVNS for CDR2. The CDR3 covers 13 residues, taking in both the cysteine and the phenylalanine. The CDR3 DNA has 39 bases and is translated from base 1. V loses 4 bases of germline sequence and J loses 7 bases, and the interval between the two ends is 11 bases. Samples from volunteer blood donors who had recovered from COVID-19 were contributed by a second Seattle source. Each collaborating institution followed its own protocols to collect whole blood in K2EDTA tubes. For TCRbeta analysis, collaborators shipped samples in one of three forms: frozen whole blood, isolated PBMCs, or DNA extracted from either of those sample types.

The chain uses TRBV25-1 and TRBJ2-1; the D gene is possibly TRBD2, with 5 bases matching. Sequenced: peripheral blood. The clonotype originates from a woman under 30 who had recovered from COVID-19. The CDR3 is CASSVGGPNEQFF. Here is the DNA: TGTGCCAGCAGTGTTGGAGGACCGAATGAGCAGTTCTTC.